This T cell receptor beta chain was retrieved from a study of regulatory T cells in long-lasting Graves disease. This clonotype was found many times. Building of the TCR beta libraries involved iRepertoire HTBI primers and Arm-PCR of CDR3 regions. Per the study methods: Identified segments across samples numbered about 64 TRBV and approximately 15 TRBJ. TCRdb recomputed calls from the multiplex PCR reads with MiXCR, one row per CDR3 protein. TCRdb, not the original authors, processed these V and J calls. The sample has 450,000 to 600,000 distinct CDR3 sequences, around an eighth seen once. Time point: newly diagnosed GD, antithyroid drugs for less than 3 months. RNA extracted from PBMCs served as the sequencing template. The CDR3 length is 12 residues. V gave up 2 bases and J gave up 7 bases; unmatched junction bases: 3. Germline V gene lookup returns CDR1 SGHRS and CDR2 YFSETQ. This same sample was also taken into another study, of T cells in Graves' hyperthyroidism and ophthalmopathy. As that study records: Disease duration under 2 months; hyperthyroidism patients were aged 18 to 65.

Sequencing used peripheral blood mononuclear cells (PBMCs), obtained at new diagnosis, from a patient treated with antithyroid drugs. V usage is TRBV5-1 and J usage is TRBJ2-7; 7 bases agree with TRBD1. This sequence originates from a man aged 25 to 45 with Graves disease. CDR3 coding DNA: TGCGCCAGCAGCTTTGACAGGGAAGAGCAGTACTTC. This encodes CASSFDREEQYF.